These 25 T cell receptor beta chains were sequenced from one sample in a study of blood T cell repertoires in COVID-19. Here immunoSEQ multiplex PCR was the method, and the copy in TCRdb shows in-frame clones only, minus some. The top ten hold over 2.5% of the sample, which has about 130,000 clones, approximately 80% seen once. The sample comprised peripheral blood. These receptors came from a woman older than 75 with acute or convalescent COVID-19.

V is TRBV10-3 and J is TRBJ1-1; 10 nucleotides agree with TRBD1. The junction had 6 bases not matched to a gene; V was cut back by 6 bases and J by 8 bases. Per the germline V gene, CDR1 is ENHRY and CDR2 is SYGVKD. The CDR3 contains 13 residues. CDR3 amino acids: CAIRTDRGQEAFF. The CDR3 DNA is TGTGCCATCAGGACAGACAGGGGGCAGGAAGCTTTCTTT.

This clone was seen more than once but under ten times. The CDR3 coding sequence is TGCAGCGTTGAAGCCTTCACTGAAGCTTTCTTT. This gives the protein CSVEAFTEAFF. The chain couples TRBV29-1 to TRBJ1-1; D unclear. Germline V lookup: CDR1 SQVTM, CDR2 ANQGSEA. V was trimmed by 1 base and J by 4 bases, leaving 4 bases between them. This CDR3 region has 11 residues.

The J gene is TRBJ2-1, the V gene TRBV7-6, with 8 positions matching TRBD1. The CDR3 sequence is 16 residues long. J gave up 2 bases and V 5 bases, and 8 bases lay outside the gene matches. Per germline, CDR1 SGHVS and CDR2 FNYEAQ. CDR3 amino acids: CASSPGTGPTYNEQFF. The CDR3 bases are TGTGCCAGCAGCCCAGGGACAGGACCAACCTACAATGAGCAGTTCTTC.

V gene TRBV25-1 combines with J gene TRBJ1-2; unclear D gene. This CDR3 has 13 amino acids. The V and J ends lost 4 bases and 4 bases respectively, with 10 bases between them. Germline V gene lookup returns CDR1 MGHDK and CDR2 SYGVNS. DNA of the CDR3: TGTGCCAGCAGTGCTGCGGCTCGCTATGGCTACACCTTC. It yields the protein CASSAAARYGYTF.

The V call is TRBV6-5, the J call TRBJ2-3, with 7 bases that match TRBD2. The trim removed 5 bases at V and 1 base at J, leaving 6 bases unmatched. CDR1 is MNHEY and CDR2 is SVGAGI in the germline V gene. This CDR3 has 15 residues. The CDR3 sequence is CASSLGLVGTDTQYF. The CDR3 DNA reads TGTGCCAGCAGTCTCGGACTAGTCGGCACAGATACGCAGTATTTT.

The V call is TRBV7-8, the J call TRBJ2-2; perhaps TRBD2 as D (7 bases). Trimming pared 4 bases from V and 4 bases from J, leaving 19 bases between. The CDR3 loop spans 17 amino acids. From germline, CDR1 is SGHVS and CDR2 FQNEAQ. The CDR3 region is CASSSRVGGRVTGELFF. CDR3 nucleotides: TGTGCCAGCAGCTCCCGAGTCGGGGGGCGGGTCACCGGGGAGCTGTTTTTT.

The chain combines TRBV29-1 with TRBJ2-3, with 7 bases aligning to TRBD2. V lost 8 bases to trimming and J lost 0 bases; unmatched junction nucleotides: 5. In germline, CDR1 is SQVTM, CDR2 ANQGSEA. CDR3 length: 13 amino acids. The CDR3 region is CSSERGSTDTQYF. The CDR3 DNA reads as TGCAGCTCCGAGCGGGGCAGCACAGATACGCAGTATTTT.

DNA of the CDR3: TGTGCCAGCAGCCCTCAGGGTCTCGCGGGGATGAACACTGAAGCTTTCTTT. This sequence encodes CASSPQGLAGMNTEAFF. The chain combines TRBV6-4 with TRBJ1-1; TRBD1 is a possible D gene (5 bases). V was pared by 6 bases and J by 0 bases, with 20 bases between. CDR3 size: 17 residues. Looked up from germline, CDR1 is MRHNA and CDR2 is SNTAGT.

The chain couples TRBV6-4 to TRBJ1-1; weak D call: TRBD1 (6 bases). Germline values: CDR1 MRHNA, CDR2 SNTAGT. Trimming cost V 6 bases and J 5 bases, with 13 bases left between them. The CDR3 loop spans 13 amino acids. CDR3 nucleotide sequence: TGTGCCAGCAGATCAAAAGGGGGTACTGAAGCTTTCTTT. As protein: CASRSKGGTEAFF.

This clone was seen once. This rearrangement joins TRBV15 to TRBJ2-3; TRBD2 matches 8 bases. Trimming took 9 bases from V and 9 from J; bases not matched to a gene: 8. Germline CDR1 and CDR2: LNHNV and YYDKDF (reference sequence). CDR3 size: 12 residues. The CDR3 bases are TGTGCCACGACTGAGCGGGGGACGACGCAGTATTTT. This sequence encodes CATTERGTTQYF.

The chain is built from TRBV18 and TRBJ2-7; possibly TRBD1 for D (6 bases). The CDR3 covers 15 residues. Per germline, CDR1 KGHSH and CDR2 LQKENI. V lost 3 bases and J lost 2, with 14 bases in between. CDR3 in amino acids: CASSPQGQPAYEQYF. The CDR3 DNA is TGTGCCAGCTCACCCCAGGGGCAGCCAGCCTACGAGCAGTACTTC.

The genes are TRBV30 and TRBJ1-5; a weak D match, TRBD1 (6 bases). CDR3 length equals 13 residues. Trimming removed 5 bases from V and 3 bases from J, with 11 bases in between. CDR1 and CDR2 (germline): GTSNPN, SVGIG (reference sequence). The DNA of the CDR3 is TGTGCCTGGTCTACAGGGTTCAATCAGCCCCAGCATTTT. Amino acid sequence: CAWSTGFNQPQHF.

This sequence joins TRBV27 and TRBJ2-5; the D gene is possibly TRBD1 (6 bases). Germline V CDR1 and CDR2: MNHEY, SMNVEV (reference sequence). The CDR3 is 14 amino acids. The CDR3 bases are TGTGTCCGTACCCCGGGACACTACCAAGAGACCCAGTACTTC. Translation: CVRTPGHYQETQYF.

The chain carries TRBV15 and TRBJ1-1; no clear D gene. The CDR3 runs 15 residues. V lost 0 bases and J lost 1, with 9 bases in between. The germline gives CDR1 LNHNV, CDR2 YYDKDF (reference sequence). The CDR3 DNA follows: TGTGCCACCAGCAGAGAATCTTATAGGAACACTGAAGCTTTCTTT. Protein product: CATSRESYRNTEAFF.

The DNA for the CDR3 is TGTGCCAGCAGCTTGGTGGGACAGGTTTCATCCACTGAAGCTTTCTTT. Its translation: CASSLVGQVSSTEAFF. The gene calls are TRBV5-6 and TRBJ1-1; the match to TRBD1 covers 8 bases. J gave up 4 bases and V 0 bases, and 8 bases lay outside the gene matches. Germline V lookup: CDR1 SGHDT, CDR2 YYEEEE. This CDR3 contains 16 residues.

CDR3 sequence: CASSPPQKNTEAFF. CDR3 nucleotides: TGTGCCAGCAGTCCGCCTCAGAAGAACACTGAAGCTTTCTTT. The chain carries TRBV28 and TRBJ1-1; no definite D call. The CDR3 runs to 14 residues. V lost 5 bases, J lost 1 base, and 11 bases lay in between. Germline loops: CDR1 MDHEN, CDR2 SYDVKM.

The chain joins TRBV19 to TRBJ1-2, with unresolved D. V dropped 0 bases and J dropped 4 bases, with 15 bases sitting between them. The length of the CDR3 is 16 residues. The germline V gene encodes CDR1 LNHDA and CDR2 SQIVND (reference sequence). The CDR3 loop reads CASSIDPSKTVYGYTF. In nucleotides, the CDR3 is TGTGCCAGTAGTATAGATCCGTCCAAAACGGTCTATGGCTACACCTTC. Full variable domain (outside the CDR3, taken from reference TRBV19 and TRBJ1-2): DGGITQSPKYLFRKEGQNVTLSCEQNLNHDAMYWYRQDPGQGLRLIYYSQIVNDFQKGDIAEGYSVSREKKESFPLTVTSAQKNPTAFYLCASSIDPSKTVYGYTFGSGTRLTVV.

The rearrangement links TRBV7-2 to TRBJ2-5, with D hard to call. Germline loops: CDR1 SGHTA, CDR2 FQGNSA. This CDR3 comprises 14 residues. The ends were cut back, 5 bases at V and 5 bases at J, with 15 bases in the middle. The CDR3 nucleotides are TGTGCCAGCAGCCGCGGCGAGCTACGGGAGACCCAGTACTTC. This codes for CASSRGELRETQYF.

The genes are TRBV18 and TRBJ2-3; TRBD1 might be the D (5 bases). This CDR3 region has 13 residues. The V gene's germline CDR1 is KGHSH and CDR2 LQKENI. Trimming left V 0 bases short and J 9 bases short, with 10 bases between. CDR3 nucleotide sequence: TGTGCCAGCTCACCACCGACATGGGGCACGCAGTATTTT. Amino acid sequence: CASSPPTWGTQYF.

The rearrangement links TRBV7-6 to TRBJ1-1, with a tentative D call TRBD1 (5 bases). CDR1 is SGHVS and CDR2 is FNYEAQ in the germline V gene. V was clipped by 4 bases and J by 6 bases, with 18 bases between them. This CDR3 has 15 residues. The DNA for the CDR3 is TGTGCCAGCAGCTCCTACGCCGCGGCGGGGGCTGAAGCTTTCTTT. Amino acid sequence: CASSSYAAAGAEAFF.

This chain connects TRBV5-1 to TRBJ2-7, with TRBD2 identical over 14 bases. The germline gives CDR1 SGHRS, CDR2 YFSETQ. V shed 4 bases, J shed 3 bases, and the junction held 0 bases outside the gene matches. This CDR3 has 14 residues. The CDR3 sequence: CASSGTSGGYEQYF. The DNA of the CDR3 is TGCGCCAGCAGCGGGACTAGCGGGGGCTACGAGCAGTACTTC.

CDR3 coding DNA: TGCGCCAGCAGCCAAGATCCGGGGGTGGGCACCGGGGAGCTGTTTTTT. Protein: CASSQDPGVGTGELFF. The rearrangement joins TRBV4-1 to TRBJ2-2, with D tentatively TRBD2 (6 bases). Germline CDR1 and CDR2: MGHRA and YSYEKL. The CDR3 sequence is 16 residues long. The germline V and J ends were trimmed by 0 bases and 4 bases, with 12 bases remaining between them.

The V gene is TRBV18, the J gene TRBJ2-5; tentative D call: TRBD2 (5 bases). CDR1 and CDR2 (germline): KGHSH, LQKENI. The CDR3 has 15 residues. Trimming pared 2 bases from V and 3 bases from J, leaving 13 bases between. CDR3 residues: CASSPFGKRKETQYF. As DNA, the CDR3 is TGTGCCAGCTCACCATTCGGGAAAAGGAAAGAGACCCAGTACTTC.

This clone was counted once. CDR3 protein: CASSYRRTGFYGYTF. Here the CDR3 DNA reads TGTGCCAGCAGTTACAGACGCACCGGGTTCTATGGCTACACCTTC. V is TRBV6-5 and J is TRBJ1-2; D gene unclear. V lost 2 bases to trimming and J lost 4 bases, with 14 bases between them. Germline V gene sequence: CDR1 MNHEY, CDR2 SVGAGI. The CDR3 loop spans 15 amino acids.

The chain employs TRBV12-3 or TRBV12-4 and TRBJ1-5, with D perhaps TRBD1 (6 bases). V shed 7 bases and J shed 6 bases, with 13 bases lying between them. This CDR3 is built from 13 residues. CDR3 DNA sequence: TGTGCCAGCAATCAGGGACATCGTCAGCCCCAGCATTTT. Translating it yields CASNQGHRQPQHF.